The clone carrying this TCR beta chain was observed once. These data belong to a study of blood T cell repertoires in COVID-19. Study details: PBMCs, B-cell-depleted T cells, or T cells were the source of the cDNA or gDNA that made up the material.

CDR1 GTSNPN and CDR2 SVGIG come from the germline V gene (reference sequence). This CDR3 spans 15 amino acids. Between the trimmed V and J ends, which lost 5 bases and 0 bases, there was a span of 16 bases. Original methodology: Amplifying reference gene primers gave estimates of nucleated cell counts. The table came from immunoSEQ multiplex PCR; TCRdb's copy has only in-frame clones and leaves some out. Clone size and V and J calls were adopted from that table, with D and trimming inferred from the DNA. The sample has about 17,000 clones, roughly three quarters seen once. Source material: peripheral blood. This chain connects TRBV30 to TRBJ1-1; D remains ambiguous. The clonotype comes from a man between 60 and 75 years old with active or convalescent COVID-19. The CDR3 DNA reads TGTGCCTGGGGTGGAGGGCGTATAATGAACACTGAAGCTTTCTTT. The encoded protein is CAWGGGRIMNTEAFF.